The subject of this entry is one T cell receptor beta chain. These data come from a study of blood T cell repertoires in COVID-19. The overall study: Italy, Spain and the United States were the sources of the convalescent and acute COVID-19 samples. The analysed material was cDNA or gDNA that came from T cells, B-cell-depleted T cells, or PBMCs.

Trimming removed 3 bases from V and 3 bases from J; junction bases left unmatched: 11. The CDR3 loop spans 17 amino acids. Libraries were prepared by immunoSEQ multiplex PCR; TCRdb keeps only in-frame clonotypes and omits some of them. Among 250,000 to 350,000 clones listed, 87% were seen once. The sequencing sample was made of peripheral blood. The genes are TRBV23-1 and TRBJ1-5; 7 nucleotides match TRBD1. TRBV23-1 is marked as an open reading frame, function uncertain. The receptor was isolated from a man in his late teens or twenties with active or convalescent COVID-19. CDR3 in DNA: TGCGCCAGCAGTCAGTCAAATCGGGACAGACCCAATCAGCCCCAGCATTTT. Encoded protein: CASSQSNRDRPNQPQHF.